The 9 T cell receptor beta chains below were found in one sample sequenced in a study of T cell changes during pregnancy in multiple sclerosis. Generated by immunoSEQ multiplex PCR, the TCRdb table keeps only in-frame clones and is missing some. The sample holds roughly 32,000 clones, 91% seen once. The sample was CD8+ T cells from peripheral blood mononuclear cells, taken in the second trimester of pregnancy. All receptors come from a female donor in good health, enrolled as a control in a pregnancy study.

This sequence joins TRBV5-6 and TRBJ2-7, with 12 bases matching TRBD1. Per germline, CDR1 SGHDT and CDR2 YYEEEE. This CDR3 comprises 17 residues. J gave up 6 bases and V 1 base, and 11 bases lay outside the gene matches. DNA for the CDR3: TGTGCCAGCAGCTTGCGTACCGCGGGACAGGGGGCACGCGAGCAGTACTTC. This encodes CASSLRTAGQGAREQYF.

This chain links TRBV7-9 with TRBJ1-3, with no clear D. Germline values: CDR1 SEHNR, CDR2 FQNEAQ (reference sequence). CDR3 length: 14 residues. V lost 2 bases and J 4 bases, leaving 9 bases between the germline ends. The CDR3 here is CASSLMIEGNTIYF. CDR3 in DNA: TGTGCCAGCAGCTTAATGATCGAGGGAAACACCATATATTTT.

This chain joins TRBV7-8 and TRBJ2-7, with 7 nucleotides matching TRBD2. The CDR3 is 14 residues long. Germline loops: CDR1 SGHVS, CDR2 FQNEAQ. The trim removed 1 base at V and 6 bases at J, leaving 6 bases unmatched. Here the CDR3 reads CASSLGGAGVEQYF. CDR3 sequence (DNA): TGTGCCAGCAGCTTAGGTGGGGCGGGGGTCGAGCAGTACTTC.

The chain couples TRBV9 to TRBJ2-1; TRBD1 might be the D (6 bases). CDR1 is SGDLS and CDR2 is YYNGEE in the germline V gene. CDR3 length: 13 residues. The V end was cut by 3 bases, the J end by 7 bases, with 11 bases between. CDR3: CASSGGPHNEQFF. The CDR3 DNA is TGTGCCAGCAGCGGGGGGCCACATAATGAGCAGTTCTTC.

The chain links TRBV7-2 to TRBJ1-2; no clear D gene. Trimming removed 1 base from V and 0 bases from J, with 9 bases in between. Germline CDR1 SGHTA, CDR2 FQGNSA. CDR3 length equals 15 residues. CDR3 sequence: CASSLDGDPNYGYTF. The CDR3, as DNA: TGTGCCAGCAGCTTAGACGGGGATCCTAACTATGGCTACACCTTC.

The rearrangement uses TRBV9 and TRBJ2-3; 7 positions agree with TRBD2. This CDR3 comprises 14 residues. The trim removed 3 bases at V and 2 bases at J, leaving 3 bases unmatched. Germline loops: CDR1 SGDLS, CDR2 YYNGEE. The CDR3 bases are TGTGCCAGCAGCGGTAGCGGGTACACAGATACGCAGTATTTT. This codes for CASSGSGYTDTQYF.

Written as DNA, the CDR3 is TGTGCCAGCAGTTTCGGTTCTGAAGCTTTCTTT. Amino acids: CASSFGSEAFF. The chain recombines TRBV27 with TRBJ1-1; no clear D. Germline-derived CDR1 and CDR2 are MNHEY and SMNVEV (reference sequence). CDR3 length: 11 amino acids. Trimming removed 3 bases at V and 6 bases at J, with 5 bases between.

The sample holds one count of this clone. The chain links TRBV25-1 to TRBJ1-1, with D perhaps matching TRBD1 (6 bases). Per the germline V gene, CDR1 is MGHDK and CDR2 is SYGVNS. The CDR3 loop spans 13 amino acids. Trimming cost V 7 bases and J 2 bases, with 11 bases left between them. The CDR3 spells CASTLDSNTEAFF. DNA for the CDR3: TGTGCCAGCACCTTGGACAGCAACACTGAAGCTTTCTTT.

This chain joins TRBV30 and TRBJ1-2; possibly TRBD1 for D (5 bases). The germline V gene has CDR1 GTSNPN and CDR2 SVGIG (reference sequence). The V end lost 7 bases, the J end lost 6 bases, and 18 bases lay between the germline ends. This CDR3 is built from 13 residues. The CDR3 is CAFTYPGENGYTF. CDR3 coding DNA: TGTGCCTTTACTTACCCGGGGGAGAATGGCTACACCTTC.